One and the same sample provided the 18 T cell receptor beta chains below, sequenced in a study of vaccination effects on CD4 cells after COVID-19. TCRdb keeps only in-frame clones here, not all; method: immunoSEQ multiplex PCR. The sample consists of about 73,000 clones, about 79% of them appearing once. The antigens these receptors bind are not known. CD4+ T cells specific for antigen were expanded with viral peptide pools by the ViraFEST assay before sequencing. Following culture for under 12 days, CD4+ T cells were isolated. Vaccinees lacked prior SARS-CoV-2 infection and tested negative for nucleocapsid antibodies. The starting material was CD4+ T cells from PBMCs cultured with SARS-CoV-2 spike peptides, obtained before COVID-19 vaccination. These receptors came from a human donor who received a COVID-19 vaccine.

The rearrangement uses TRBV6-5 and TRBJ1-1; 8 bases match TRBD1. This CDR3 spans 14 amino acids. After removal of 6 bases from V and 0 bases from J, the junction contained 3 bases not matched to a gene. CDR1 is MNHEY and CDR2 is SVGAGI in the germline V gene. The CDR3 DNA reads TGTGCCAGCAGCCTGGACAGGGTGAACACTGAAGCTTTCTTT. This translates into CASSLDRVNTEAFF.

This clone was detected only once. V and J are TRBV9 and TRBJ1-2; 8 positions agree with TRBD1. The CDR3 has 14 residues. The germline CDR1 and CDR2 sequences are SGDLS and YYNGEE. V shed 0 bases and J 2 bases; nucleotides not matched to a gene: 0. This CDR3 is CASSVGQGNYGYTF. CDR3 sequence (DNA): TGTGCCAGCAGCGTAGGACAGGGGAACTATGGCTACACCTTC.

This clone showed up just once. CDR3 in amino acids: CASSVYPGEYGYTF. CDR3 coding DNA: TGTGCCAGCAGTGTGTACCCAGGGGAATATGGCTACACCTTC. This chain links TRBV2 with TRBJ1-2; tentatively, D is TRBD1 (6 bases). Trimming cost V 4 bases and J 5 bases, with 14 bases left between them. Germline V gives CDR1 SNHLY, CDR2 FYNNEI. This CDR3 contains 14 residues.

The rearrangement links TRBV9 to TRBJ2-5; the D gene is possibly TRBD1 (5 bases). V lost 0 bases and J 2 bases, leaving 11 bases between the germline ends. The CDR3 sequence is 15 residues long. Germline loops: CDR1 SGDLS, CDR2 YYNGEE. CDR3 nucleotides: TGTGCCAGCAGCGTAGTAGGGGCAGCTCAAGAGACCCAGTACTTC. Its translation: CASSVVGAAQETQYF.

As DNA, the CDR3 is TGTGCCAGCAGTTTAGTAGGGGGACGGGCATATGAAAAACTGTTTTTT. Its protein product is CASSLVGGRAYEKLFF. The chain joins TRBV28 to TRBJ1-4; maybe TRBD1 (6 bases). Germline V CDR1 and CDR2: MDHEN, SYDVKM. The V and J ends lost 2 bases and 6 bases respectively, with 16 bases between them. The CDR3 length is 16 residues. The whole variable domain, filled in from reference TRBV28 and TRBJ1-4, reads DVKVTQSSRYLVKRTGEKVFLECVQDMDHENMFWYRQDPGLGLRLIYFSYDVKMKEKGDIPEGYSVSREKKERFSLILESASTNQTSMYLCASSLVGGRAYEKLFFGSGTQLSVL.

The rearrangement uses TRBV7-2 and TRBJ2-3; D ambiguous. Trimming pared 3 bases from V and 6 bases from J, leaving 7 bases between. The CDR3 sequence is 12 residues long. CDR1 is SGHTA and CDR2 is FQGNSA in the germline V gene. The CDR3 nucleotides read TGTGCCAGCAGCTTGGGAAAGGATACGCAGTATTTT. Protein product: CASSLGKDTQYF. Looking up the rest from reference TRBV7-2 and TRBJ2-3 gives the full variable domain: GAGVSQSPSNKVTEKGKDVELRCDPISGHTALYWYRQSLGQGLEFLIYFQGNSAPDKSGLPSDRFSAERTGGSVSTLTIQRTQQEDSAVYLCASSLGKDTQYFGPGTRLTVL.

This clone was picked up one time. The chain couples TRBV5-1 to TRBJ2-5, with a tentative D call TRBD2 (7 bases). V gave up 2 bases and J gave up 5 bases, with 19 bases separating them. Germline assignment: CDR1 SGHRS and CDR2 YFSETQ. The CDR3 extends over 16 amino acids. The CDR3 is CASSLQGGDNGETQYF. CDR3 nucleotide sequence: TGCGCCAGCAGCTTACAAGGGGGGGATAATGGCGAGACCCAGTACTTC. Full variable domain (rest looked up from reference TRBV5-1 and TRBJ2-5): KAGVTQTPRYLIKTRGQQVTLSCSPISGHRSVSWYQQTPGQGLQFLFEYFSETQRNKGNFPGRFSGRQFSNSRSEMNVSTLELGDSALYLCASSLQGGDNGETQYFGPGTRLLVL.

The V and J genes are TRBV6-5 and TRBJ1-1; D is possibly TRBD1 (5 bases). Trimming took off 6 bases at V and 1 base at J, with 12 bases between the two ends. CDR3 length: 14 amino acids. Germline CDR1 MNHEY, CDR2 SVGAGI. This CDR3 is CASRREDTNTEAFF. CDR3 bases: TGTGCCAGCAGAAGAGAGGACACGAACACTGAAGCTTTCTTT.

The J gene is TRBJ2-7, the V gene TRBV6-5; D remains unclear. Germline values: CDR1 MNHEY, CDR2 SVGAGI. This CDR3 region has 12 residues. The ends were cut back, 4 bases at V and 5 bases at J, with 9 bases in the middle. Written as DNA, the CDR3 is TGTGCCAGCAGTTCGAGGTTCAACGAGCAGTACGTC. Translation: CASSSRFNEQYV.

The DNA of the CDR3 is TGTGCCAGCAGTTACGCGGGGTCACACCAAGAGACCCAGTACTTC. Translating it yields CASSYAGSHQETQYF. The chain has TRBV6-2 or TRBV6-3 and TRBJ2-5, with D perhaps matching TRBD2 (6 bases). CDR1 is MNHEY, CDR2 SVGEGT, per germline. The germline V and J ends were trimmed by 2 bases and 0 bases, with 10 bases remaining between them. This CDR3 is built from 15 residues.

This sequence joins TRBV5-1 and TRBJ2-6; 14 bases align to TRBD2. This CDR3 comprises 19 residues. With V trimmed by 3 bases and J by 0 bases, 5 bases remained unmatched. Germline CDR1 reads SGHRS; CDR2 reads YFSETQ. The CDR3 nucleotides read TGCGCCAGCAGCTCACGGACTAGCGGGGGGCCCTCTGGGGCCAACGTCCTGACTTTC. Translation: CASSSRTSGGPSGANVLTF. Supplemented by reference TRBV5-1 and TRBJ2-6, the full variable domain reads KAGVTQTPRYLIKTRGQQVTLSCSPISGHRSVSWYQQTPGQGLQFLFEYFSETQRNKGNFPGRFSGRQFSNSRSEMNVSTLELGDSALYLCASSSRTSGGPSGANVLTFGAGSRLTVL.

V gene TRBV5-8 combines with J gene TRBJ1-6; D gene uncertain. The germline V gene has CDR1 SGHTS and CDR2 YDEGEE. CDR3 size: 17 residues. V shed 0 bases and J shed 0 bases, with 10 bases lying between them. CDR3 nucleotide sequence: TGTGCCAGCAGCTTGGGGACCCCGAGCTCCTATAATTCACCCCTCCACTTT. Translation gives CASSLGTPSSYNSPLHF. Drawing the rest from reference TRBV5-8 and TRBJ1-6, the complete variable domain is EAGVTQSPTHLIKTRGQQATLRCSPISGHTSVYWYQQALGLGLQFLLWYDEGEERNRGNFPPRFSGRQFPNYSSELNVNALELEDSALYLCASSLGTPSSYNSPLHFGNGTRLTVT.

The rearrangement joins TRBV7-2 to TRBJ1-5; D is perhaps TRBD1 (5 bases). CDR3 length: 13 amino acids. V shed 2 bases and J shed 7 bases, with 9 bases lying between them. Germline V CDR1 and CDR2: SGHTA, FQGNSA. CDR3 sequence: CASSLRGGQPQHF. CDR3 coding DNA: TGTGCCAGCAGCTTACGGGGGGGACAGCCCCAGCATTTT.

J is TRBJ1-2 and V is TRBV5-1; D is possibly TRBD1 (6 bases). In germline, CDR1 is SGHRS, CDR2 YFSETQ. The CDR3 runs 15 residues. V lost 4 bases, J lost 5 bases, and 18 bases lay in between. The CDR3 here is CASSPQQGALYGYTF. CDR3 nucleotides: TGCGCCAGCAGCCCCCAACAGGGAGCCCTATATGGCTACACCTTC. Filled out from reference TRBV5-1 and TRBJ1-2, the complete variable domain reads KAGVTQTPRYLIKTRGQQVTLSCSPISGHRSVSWYQQTPGQGLQFLFEYFSETQRNKGNFPGRFSGRQFSNSRSEMNVSTLELGDSALYLCASSPQQGALYGYTFGSGTRLTVV.

The rearrangement links TRBV6-5 to TRBJ1-2; D is possibly TRBD1 (6 bases). The CDR3 contains 14 residues. Trimming pared 4 bases from V and 8 bases from J, leaving 17 bases between. The germline CDR1 and CDR2 sequences are MNHEY and SVGAGI. The CDR3 nucleotides are TGTGCCAGCAGTTTAAGTTCAGGGGTGGAAGGCTACACCTTC. Translating gives CASSLSSGVEGYTF.

The rearrangement uses TRBV5-4 and TRBJ2-3; the match to TRBD1 covers 9 bases. The CDR3 length is 15 residues. CDR1 SGHNT and CDR2 YYREEE come from the germline V gene (reference sequence). V was clipped by 4 bases and J by 3 bases; unmatched bases: 6. CDR3 loop: CASSPGQGTTDTQYF. For the CDR3, the DNA is TGTGCCAGCAGCCCTGGACAGGGGACGACAGATACGCAGTATTTT.

This chain links TRBV10-1 with TRBJ2-5; 10 bases map to TRBD1. The V segment lost 5 bases and the J segment 4 bases; nucleotides outside the gene matches: 7. The germline gives CDR1 WNHNN, CDR2 SYGVQD (reference sequence). CDR3 length: 15 amino acids. CDR3 protein: CASSRDRGIGETQYF. DNA for the CDR3: TGCGCCAGCAGTCGGGACAGGGGCATCGGAGAGACCCAGTACTTC.

This clone was counted only a few times. This chain joins TRBV24-1 and TRBJ2-2, with a weak D call TRBD2 (7 bases). V dropped 7 bases and J dropped 7 bases, with 15 bases sitting between them. There are 14 residues in the CDR3. CDR1 is KGHDR, CDR2 SFDVKD, per germline. CDR3 loop: CATRHGGASGELFF. As DNA, the CDR3 is TGTGCCACCAGGCATGGGGGGGCCAGCGGGGAGCTGTTTTTT.